This is a list of T cell receptor beta chains from one sample in a study of chemoradiotherapy in HPV16-positive cancers. The method was immunoSEQ multiplex PCR; TCRdb's version includes in-frame clones alone and lacks a portion of them. The table includes approximately 23,000 clones, around two thirds detected once. The specimen was collected from a patient who underwent chemoradiotherapy. These receptors all stem from a human donor with HPV-associated anogenital cancer. The CDR3 runs from the conserved cysteine through the conserved F or W. The D gene is left open where the match is weak. Rows may omit the clone size; those that give it use once, few, many or a size class.

clone_size: NA; j_call: TRBJ1-1; v_call: TRBV9; d_call: TRBD1; cdr3_aa: CASSVATGGLTEAFF; cdr3_nt: TGTGCCAGCAGCGTGGCAACAGGGGGTCTCACTGAAGCTTTCTTT
clone_size: NA; j_call: TRBJ1-3; v_call: TRBV30; d_call: NA; cdr3_aa: CAWSVRGSSGNTIYF; cdr3_nt: TGTGCCTGGAGTGTACGGGGCAGCTCTGGAAACACCATATATTTT
clone_size: NA; j_call: TRBJ1-2; v_call: TRBV18; d_call: NA; cdr3_aa: CASSPGQIIYGYTF; cdr3_nt: TGTGCCAGCTCTCCAGGACAGATCATCTATGGCTACACCTTC
clone_size: once; j_call: TRBJ1-4; v_call: TRBV10-3; d_call: NA; cdr3_aa: CAISDGGGHLF; cdr3_nt: TGTGCCATCAGTGACGGGGGGGGCCATCTTTTT
clone_size: NA; j_call: TRBJ1-2; v_call: TRBV28; d_call: NA; cdr3_aa: CASSSTRLGGDTF; cdr3_nt: TGTGCCAGCAGTTCGACCCGCCTCGGGGGAGACACCTTC
clone_size: NA; j_call: TRBJ2-7; v_call: TRBV11-3; d_call: NA; cdr3_aa: CASSSEGWGYQYF; cdr3_nt: TGTGCCAGCAGTTCAGAAGGGTGGGGTTACCAGTACTTC
clone_size: few; j_call: TRBJ2-6; v_call: TRBV15; d_call: NA; cdr3_aa: CATSREREPGANVLTF; cdr3_nt: TGTGCCACCAGCAGAGAACGGGAGCCTGGGGCCAACGTCCTGACTTTC
clone_size: NA; j_call: TRBJ2-1; v_call: TRBV5-1; d_call: TRBD2; cdr3_aa: CASSSTSGRRNNEQFF; cdr3_nt: TGCGCCAGCAGCTCAACTAGCGGGAGGAGGAACAATGAGCAGTTCTTC
clone_size: NA; j_call: TRBJ2-1; v_call: TRBV5-5; d_call: NA; cdr3_aa: CASSKTRNVDEQFF; cdr3_nt: TGTGCCAGCAGCAAAACTAGGAATGTGGATGAGCAGTTCTTC
clone_size: once; j_call: TRBJ1-6; v_call: TRBV19; d_call: NA; cdr3_aa: CASNPRAGPSSPLHF; cdr3_nt: TGTGCCAGTAACCCTAGGGCAGGACCCAGCTCACCCCTCCACTTT
clone_size: NA; j_call: TRBJ1-2; v_call: TRBV28; d_call: NA; cdr3_aa: CASSAAGEGGYTF; cdr3_nt: TGTGCCAGCAGCGCTGCAGGGGAGGGCGGCTACACCTTC
clone_size: NA; j_call: TRBJ1-6; v_call: TRBV6-5; d_call: NA; cdr3_aa: CASNPTGGGSPLHF; cdr3_nt: TGTGCCAGCAACCCGACAGGTGGAGGATCACCCCTCCACTTT
clone_size: NA; j_call: TRBJ1-2; v_call: TRBV5-6; d_call: NA; cdr3_aa: CASSLWGGSYYGYTF; cdr3_nt: TGTGCCAGCAGCCTGTGGGGAGGCAGCTACTATGGCTACACCTTC
clone_size: NA; j_call: TRBJ2-3; v_call: TRBV4-1; d_call: NA; cdr3_aa: CASSRKIGVGADTQYF; cdr3_nt: TGCGCCAGCAGCAGAAAAATTGGAGTTGGTGCAGATACGCAGTATTTT
clone_size: NA; j_call: TRBJ2-7; v_call: TRBV5-1; d_call: NA; cdr3_aa: CASSLGPASYEQYF; cdr3_nt: TGCGCCAGCAGCTTAGGGCCTGCATCCTACGAGCAGTACTTC
clone_size: NA; j_call: TRBJ2-5; v_call: TRBV6-1; d_call: NA; cdr3_aa: CASNNGLQETQYF; cdr3_nt: TGTGCCAGCAACAACGGACTACAAGAGACCCAGTACTTC
clone_size: NA; j_call: TRBJ2-7; v_call: TRBV19; d_call: NA; cdr3_aa: CASSFRVGDEQYF; cdr3_nt: TGTGCCAGTAGTTTCAGGGTGGGTGACGAGCAGTACTTC
clone_size: once; j_call: TRBJ1-5; v_call: TRBV7-9; d_call: NA; cdr3_aa: CASSLSGRGQPQHF; cdr3_nt: TGTGCCAGCAGCTTATCAGGGAGGGGTCAGCCCCAGCATTTT
clone_size: NA; j_call: TRBJ2-2; v_call: TRBV7-9; d_call: NA; cdr3_aa: CASSRQNTGELFF; cdr3_nt: TGTGCCAGCAGCAGACAGAACACCGGGGAGCTGTTTTTT
clone_size: NA; j_call: TRBJ1-1; v_call: TRBV5-1; d_call: TRBD1; cdr3_aa: CASSSQQGTEAFF; cdr3_nt: TGCGCCAGCAGCTCCCAACAGGGGACTGAAGCTTTCTTT
clone_size: NA; j_call: TRBJ2-7; v_call: TRBV2; d_call: TRBD1; cdr3_aa: CASSAGTGVYEQYF; cdr3_nt: TGTGCCAGCAGTGCCGGGACAGGCGTCTACGAGCAGTACTTC
clone_size: NA; j_call: TRBJ2-5; v_call: TRBV6-1; d_call: NA; cdr3_aa: CASSESIGGRETQYF; cdr3_nt: TGTGCCAGCAGTGAAAGTATTGGAGGACGGGAGACCCAGTACTTC
clone_size: NA; j_call: TRBJ1-1; v_call: TRBV7-9; d_call: NA; cdr3_aa: CASRAQHTEAFF; cdr3_nt: TGTGCCAGCAGGGCGCAGCACACTGAAGCTTTCTTT
clone_size: NA; j_call: TRBJ1-3; v_call: TRBV10-3; d_call: NA; cdr3_aa: CAIGSGSSGNTIYF; cdr3_nt: TGTGCCATCGGCTCCGGGAGTTCTGGAAACACCATATATTTT
clone_size: NA; j_call: TRBJ2-1; v_call: TRBV5-1; d_call: NA; cdr3_aa: CASSLETRNNEQFF; cdr3_nt: TGCGCCAGCAGCTTGGAGACTAGAAACAATGAGCAGTTCTTC
clone_size: NA; j_call: TRBJ2-3; v_call: TRBV30; d_call: NA; cdr3_aa: CAWRVWGRNTDTQYF; cdr3_nt: TGTGCCTGGAGGGTATGGGGAAGGAACACAGATACGCAGTATTTT
clone_size: once; j_call: TRBJ2-5; v_call: TRBV2; d_call: NA; cdr3_aa: CASSELRETQYF; cdr3_nt: TGTGCCAGCAGTGAATTGAGAGAGACCCAGTACTTC
clone_size: NA; j_call: TRBJ2-7; v_call: TRBV4-1; d_call: NA; cdr3_aa: CASSDGAPYEQYF; cdr3_nt: TGCGCCAGCAGCGACGGTGCACCCTACGAGCAGTACTTC
clone_size: NA; j_call: TRBJ2-3; v_call: TRBV5-1; d_call: NA; cdr3_aa: CASSLQGSHTDTQYF; cdr3_nt: TGCGCCAGCAGCTTACAGGGTAGCCACACAGATACGCAGTATTTT
clone_size: NA; j_call: TRBJ1-2; v_call: TRBV5-6; d_call: NA; cdr3_aa: CASSSYGQPYGYTF; cdr3_nt: TGTGCCAGCAGCTCTTATGGACAGCCCTATGGCTACACCTTC
clone_size: NA; j_call: TRBJ1-1; v_call: TRBV6-4; d_call: NA; cdr3_aa: CASSAETGTRAFF; cdr3_nt: TGTGCCAGCAGTGCGGAAACAGGGACGCGGGCTTTCTTT
clone_size: NA; j_call: TRBJ1-3; v_call: TRBV28; d_call: NA; cdr3_aa: CASSFRILSGNTIYF; cdr3_nt: TGTGCCAGCAGTTTCAGGATCCTCTCTGGAAACACCATATATTTT
clone_size: NA; j_call: TRBJ2-1; v_call: TRBV7-2; d_call: TRBD2; cdr3_aa: CASSLALPPAGGRNEQFF; cdr3_nt: TGTGCCAGCAGCTTAGCTCTCCCCCCAGCGGGGGGTCGGAATGAGCAGTTCTTC
clone_size: NA; j_call: TRBJ2-7; v_call: TRBV10-3; d_call: TRBD2; cdr3_aa: CAASLTGTYSGRAGYEQYF; cdr3_nt: TGTGCCGCGTCTTTAACCGGGACCTACTCCGGGAGGGCCGGGTACGAGCAGTACTTC
clone_size: NA; j_call: TRBJ2-3; v_call: TRBV20-1; d_call: NA; cdr3_aa: CSVGPNTQYF; cdr3_nt: TGCAGTGTGGGGCCGAATACGCAGTATTTT
clone_size: NA; j_call: TRBJ1-5; v_call: TRBV18; d_call: NA; cdr3_aa: CASSPRGAINQPQHF; cdr3_nt: TGTGCCAGCTCACCACGGGGGGCGATCAATCAGCCCCAGCATTTT
clone_size: NA; j_call: TRBJ1-6; v_call: TRBV28; d_call: NA; cdr3_aa: CASTLPRGPLHF; cdr3_nt: TGTGCCAGCACCCTACCCCGAGGGCCCCTCCACTTT
clone_size: NA; j_call: TRBJ2-4; v_call: TRBV30; d_call: TRBD1; cdr3_aa: CACLPGQGLNIQYF; cdr3_nt: TGTGCCTGCCTACCGGGACAGGGGTTGAACATTCAGTACTTC
clone_size: NA; j_call: TRBJ2-7; v_call: TRBV23-1; d_call: NA; cdr3_aa: CASSPRGTAYEQYF; cdr3_nt: TGCGCCAGCAGTCCCAGGGGAACGGCCTACGAGCAGTACTTC
clone_size: few; j_call: TRBJ1-2; v_call: TRBV30; d_call: TRBD1; cdr3_aa: CAWITTGSPYGYTF; cdr3_nt: TGTGCCTGGATCACGACAGGGTCCCCCTATGGCTACACCTTC
clone_size: NA; j_call: TRBJ2-3; v_call: TRBV7-9; d_call: TRBD2; cdr3_aa: CASRDSGRADLDTQYF; cdr3_nt: TGTGCCAGCAGGGATAGCGGGAGGGCCGATCTAGATACGCAGTATTTT
clone_size: once; j_call: TRBJ2-3; v_call: TRBV28; d_call: TRBD2; cdr3_aa: CASRGPTSASTDTQYF; cdr3_nt: TGTGCCAGCAGGGGCCCGACTAGCGCCAGCACAGATACGCAGTATTTT
clone_size: NA; j_call: TRBJ2-4; v_call: TRBV4-3; d_call: NA; cdr3_aa: CASSRTAVGNIQYF; cdr3_nt: TGCGCCAGCAGCCGCACAGCGGTAGGAAACATTCAGTACTTC
clone_size: NA; j_call: TRBJ2-7; v_call: TRBV30; d_call: TRBD1; cdr3_aa: CAWRVQGSYEQHF; cdr3_nt: TGTGCCTGGAGAGTACAGGGGTCCTACGAGCAGCACTTC
clone_size: NA; j_call: TRBJ2-7; v_call: TRBV19; d_call: TRBD1; cdr3_aa: CASSIIGTGGSEQYF; cdr3_nt: TGTGCCAGTAGTATCATCGGGACAGGGGGGTCCGAGCAGTACTTC
clone_size: NA; j_call: TRBJ1-2; v_call: TRBV19; d_call: NA; cdr3_aa: CASRRGENYGYTF; cdr3_nt: TGTGCCAGTAGGAGGGGCGAGAACTATGGCTACACCTTC